This entry concerns a single T cell receptor (beta chain). The antigen remains undetermined. Other DNA sequences of this sample code for an identical CDR3. The sample belongs to a study of shared clonotypes between healthy human individuals. Study-level points and caveats: Limited genetic and exposure-history diversity came from having few donors. Tissues were not sampled, only blood, and their repertoires likely differ. Relative to memory subsets, naive subsets generally showed larger estimated richness.

This CDR3 has 13 amino acids. Deletions cut 5 bases from V and 0 bases from J, with 8 bases between. Germline V gene lookup returns CDR1 SEHNR and CDR2 FQNEAQ (reference sequence). Naive CD8 cells, CD45RO-negative and positively selected for CCR7, excluded terminally differentiated effector memory CD45RA+ cells. Generated by immunoSEQ multiplex PCR, the TCRdb table keeps only in-frame clones and is missing some. This sample has approximately 650,000 clones, with about 95% found just once. The sequence was obtained from a woman aged 25 to 39 in good health. V and J are TRBV7-9 and TRBJ2-7, with D unclear. The specimen was naive CD8+ T cells sorted from blood. As DNA, the CDR3 is TGTGCCAGCAGCCCCCCGGGCTCCTACGAGCAGTACTTC. Encoded protein: CASSPPGSYEQYF.